Given below is one T cell receptor beta chain in context. The data were obtained in a study of blood T cells in healthy people across ages. Looking at the study overall: Roughly one uniquely barcoded beta molecule per two T cells was captured.

It was with a sample-barcoded 5' primer and a J-beta primer mix that a second PCR of roughly 7 to 11 cycles was run. Via MiXCR, TCRdb re-called the 5' RACE reads, giving one row per CDR3 protein. The table has about 730,000 distinct CDR3 sequences, roughly 41% seen once. This CDR3 is built from 16 residues. Germline lookup yields CDR1 MNHEY and CDR2 SMNVEV (reference sequence). V was pared by 5 bases and J by 3 bases, with 17 bases between. Each sample yielded at least 5.5 micrograms of PBMC total RNA. The clonotype comes from a woman in her fifties or sixties in good health. Sequencing was carried out using blood. The genes are TRBV27 and TRBJ2-1; TRBD1 is a possible D gene (5 bases). CDR3 bases: TGTGCCAGCAGTCTCCTAAGGGGATCCCTCTACAATGAGCAGTTCTTC. It encodes CASSLLRGSLYNEQFF.